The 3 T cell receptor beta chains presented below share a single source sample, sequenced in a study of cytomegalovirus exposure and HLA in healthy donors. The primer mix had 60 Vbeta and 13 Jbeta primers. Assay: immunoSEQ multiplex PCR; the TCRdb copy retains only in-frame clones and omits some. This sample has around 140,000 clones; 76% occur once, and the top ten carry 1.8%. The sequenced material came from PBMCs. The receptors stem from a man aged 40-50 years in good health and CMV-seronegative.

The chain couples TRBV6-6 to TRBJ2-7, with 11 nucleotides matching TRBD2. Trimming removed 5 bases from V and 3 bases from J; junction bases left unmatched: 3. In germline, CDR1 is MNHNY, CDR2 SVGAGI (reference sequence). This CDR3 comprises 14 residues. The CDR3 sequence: CASSNSGGDYEQYF. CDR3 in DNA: TGTGCCAGCAGTAATAGCGGGGGGGACTACGAGCAGTACTTC.

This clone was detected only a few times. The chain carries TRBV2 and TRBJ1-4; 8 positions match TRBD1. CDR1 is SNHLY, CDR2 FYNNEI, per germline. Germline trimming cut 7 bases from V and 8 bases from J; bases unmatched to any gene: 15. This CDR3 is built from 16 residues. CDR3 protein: CASTRTATGGQEKLFF. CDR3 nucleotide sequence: TGTGCCAGCACCCGAACCGCCACAGGGGGTCAGGAAAAACTGTTTTTT.

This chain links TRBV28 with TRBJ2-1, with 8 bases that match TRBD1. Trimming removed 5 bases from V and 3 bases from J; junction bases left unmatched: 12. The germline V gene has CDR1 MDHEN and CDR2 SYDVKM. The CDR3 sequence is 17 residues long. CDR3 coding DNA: TGTGCCAGCAGTACTGAACGAACCGGGACAGGCTACAATGAGCAGTTCTTC. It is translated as CASSTERTGTGYNEQFF.